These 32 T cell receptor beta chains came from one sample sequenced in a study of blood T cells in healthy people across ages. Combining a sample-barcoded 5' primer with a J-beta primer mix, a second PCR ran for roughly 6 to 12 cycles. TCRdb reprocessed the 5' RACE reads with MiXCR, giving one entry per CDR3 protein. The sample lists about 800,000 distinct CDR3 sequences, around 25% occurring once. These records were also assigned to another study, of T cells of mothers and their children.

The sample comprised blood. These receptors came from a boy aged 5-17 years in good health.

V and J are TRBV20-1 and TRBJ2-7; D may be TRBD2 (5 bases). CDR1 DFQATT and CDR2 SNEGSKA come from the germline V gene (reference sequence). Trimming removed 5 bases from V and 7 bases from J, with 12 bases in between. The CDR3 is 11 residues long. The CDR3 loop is CSAPLRVEQYF. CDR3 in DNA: TGCAGTGCTCCACTGCGGGTAGAGCAGTACTTC.

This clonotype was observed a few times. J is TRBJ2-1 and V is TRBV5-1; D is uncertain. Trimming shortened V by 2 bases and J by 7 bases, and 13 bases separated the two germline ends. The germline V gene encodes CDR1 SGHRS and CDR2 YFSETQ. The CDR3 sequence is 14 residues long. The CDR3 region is CASSFFAGANEQFF. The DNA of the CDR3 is TGCGCCAGCAGCTTCTTTGCTGGCGCGAATGAGCAGTTCTTC.

CDR3 residues: CAWSRDTYNYGYTF. CDR3 in DNA: TGTGCCTGGAGCCGGGACACCTACAACTATGGCTACACCTTC. The J gene is TRBJ1-2, the V gene TRBV30, with D perhaps matching TRBD1 (6 bases). From germline, CDR1 is GTSNPN and CDR2 SVGIG (reference sequence). V was cut by 3 bases and J by 2 bases, with 13 bases left in between. There are 14 residues in the CDR3.

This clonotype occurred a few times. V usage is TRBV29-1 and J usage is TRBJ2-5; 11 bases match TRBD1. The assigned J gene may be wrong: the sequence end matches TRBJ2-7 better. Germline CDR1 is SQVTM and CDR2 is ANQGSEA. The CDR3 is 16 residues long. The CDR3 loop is CSVEDIGGQGAYEQYF. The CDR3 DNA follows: TGCAGCGTTGAAGATATCGGGGGACAGGGGGCCTACGAGCAGTACTTC.

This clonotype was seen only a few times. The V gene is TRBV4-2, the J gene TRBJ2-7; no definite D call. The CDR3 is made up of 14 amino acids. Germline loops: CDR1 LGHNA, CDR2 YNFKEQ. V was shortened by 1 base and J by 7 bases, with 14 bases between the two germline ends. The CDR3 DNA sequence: TGTGCCAGCAGCCAAGTCGCTGAGACTGGGGAGCAGTACTTC. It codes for CASSQVAETGEQYF.

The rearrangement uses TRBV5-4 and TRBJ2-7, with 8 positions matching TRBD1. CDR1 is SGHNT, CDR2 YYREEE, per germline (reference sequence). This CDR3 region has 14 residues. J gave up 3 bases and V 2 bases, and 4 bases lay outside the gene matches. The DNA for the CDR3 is TGTGCCAGCAGCTTCGACAGGGGTCTCTACGAGCAGTACTTC. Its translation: CASSFDRGLYEQYF.

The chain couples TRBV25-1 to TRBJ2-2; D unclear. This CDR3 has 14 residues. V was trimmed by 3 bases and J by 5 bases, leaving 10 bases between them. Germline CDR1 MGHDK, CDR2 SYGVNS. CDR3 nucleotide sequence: TGTGCCAGCAGTGAGGTCGGGTTAACCGGGGAGCTGTTTTTT. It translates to CASSEVGLTGELFF.

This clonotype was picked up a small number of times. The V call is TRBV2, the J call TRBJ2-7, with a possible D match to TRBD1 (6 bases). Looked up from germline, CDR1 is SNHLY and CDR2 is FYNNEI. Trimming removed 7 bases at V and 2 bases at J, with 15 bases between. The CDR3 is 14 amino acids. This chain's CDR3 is CASNPQQGPYEQYF. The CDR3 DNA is TGTGCCAGCAACCCCCAACAGGGACCCTACGAGCAGTACTTC.

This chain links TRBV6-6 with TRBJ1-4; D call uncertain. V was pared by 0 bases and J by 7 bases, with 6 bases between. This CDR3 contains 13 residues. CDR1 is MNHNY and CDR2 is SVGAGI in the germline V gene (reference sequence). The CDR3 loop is CASSYSGGEKLFF. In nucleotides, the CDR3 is TGTGCCAGCAGTTACTCGGGAGGTGAAAAACTGTTTTTT.

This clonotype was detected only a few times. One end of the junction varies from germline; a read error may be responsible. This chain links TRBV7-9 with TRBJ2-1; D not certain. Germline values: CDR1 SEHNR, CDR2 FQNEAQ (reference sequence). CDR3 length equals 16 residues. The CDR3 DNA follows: TGTGCCAGCAGCTTAGCGGATGTGAGCTCCTGCAATGAGCAGTTCTTC. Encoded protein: CASSLADVSSCNEQFF.

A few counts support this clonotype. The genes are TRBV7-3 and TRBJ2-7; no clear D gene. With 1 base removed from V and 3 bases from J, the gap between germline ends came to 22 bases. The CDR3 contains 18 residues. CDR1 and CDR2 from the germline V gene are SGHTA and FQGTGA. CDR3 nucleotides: TGTGCCAGCAGCTTAAAAGGGCAGGATACCCCTCAGAACTACGAGCAGTACTTC. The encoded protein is CASSLKGQDTPQNYEQYF.

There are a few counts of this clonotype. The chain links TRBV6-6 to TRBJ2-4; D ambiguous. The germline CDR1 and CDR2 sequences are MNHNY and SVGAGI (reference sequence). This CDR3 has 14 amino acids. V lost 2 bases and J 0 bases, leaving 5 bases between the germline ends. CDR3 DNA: TGTGCCAGCAGTTACGGACCAGCCAAAAACATTCAGTACTTC. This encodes CASSYGPAKNIQYF.

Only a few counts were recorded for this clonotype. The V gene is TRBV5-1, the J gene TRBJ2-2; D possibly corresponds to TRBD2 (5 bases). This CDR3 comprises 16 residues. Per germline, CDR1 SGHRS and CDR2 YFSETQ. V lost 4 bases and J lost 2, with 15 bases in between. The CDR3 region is CASSALTSSNTGELFF. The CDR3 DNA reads TGCGCCAGCAGCGCTTTAACTAGTTCTAACACCGGGGAGCTGTTTTTT.

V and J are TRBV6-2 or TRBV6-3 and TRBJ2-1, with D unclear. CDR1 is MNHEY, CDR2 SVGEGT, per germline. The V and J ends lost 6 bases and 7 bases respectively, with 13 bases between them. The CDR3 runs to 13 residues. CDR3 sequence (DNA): TGTGCCAGCAGCCGCGGAAGAAAGAATGAGCAGTTCTTC. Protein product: CASSRGRKNEQFF.

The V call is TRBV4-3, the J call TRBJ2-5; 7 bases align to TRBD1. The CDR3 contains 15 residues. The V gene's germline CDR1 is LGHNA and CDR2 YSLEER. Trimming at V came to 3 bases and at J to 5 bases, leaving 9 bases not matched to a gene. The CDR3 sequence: CASSQDYTGEETQYF. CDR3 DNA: TGCGCCAGCAGCCAGGATTATACAGGGGAGGAGACCCAGTACTTC.

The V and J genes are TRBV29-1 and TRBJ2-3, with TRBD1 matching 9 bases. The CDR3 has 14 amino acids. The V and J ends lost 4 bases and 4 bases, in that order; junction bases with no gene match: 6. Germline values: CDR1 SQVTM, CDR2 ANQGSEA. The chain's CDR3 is CSVAGTGRPDTQYF. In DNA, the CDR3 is TGCAGCGTTGCTGGGACAGGGCGACCAGATACGCAGTATTTT.

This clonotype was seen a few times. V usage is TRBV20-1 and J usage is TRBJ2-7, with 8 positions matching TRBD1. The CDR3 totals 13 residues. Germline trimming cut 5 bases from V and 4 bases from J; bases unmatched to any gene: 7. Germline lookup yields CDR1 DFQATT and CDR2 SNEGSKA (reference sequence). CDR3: CSAPGQGVYEQYF. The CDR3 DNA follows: TGCAGTGCTCCTGGACAGGGCGTATACGAGCAGTACTTC.

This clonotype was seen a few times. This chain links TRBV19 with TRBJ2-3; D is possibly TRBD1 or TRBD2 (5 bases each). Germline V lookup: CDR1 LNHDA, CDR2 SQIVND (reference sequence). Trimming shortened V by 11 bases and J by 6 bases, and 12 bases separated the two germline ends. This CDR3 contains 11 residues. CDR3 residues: CAGGTADTQYF. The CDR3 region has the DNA TGTGCCGGTGGGACGGCCGATACGCAGTATTTT.

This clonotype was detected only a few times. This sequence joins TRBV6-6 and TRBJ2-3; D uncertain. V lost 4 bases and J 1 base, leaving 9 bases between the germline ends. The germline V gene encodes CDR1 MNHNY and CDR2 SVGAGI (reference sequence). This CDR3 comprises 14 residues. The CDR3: CASSFSSGTDTQYF. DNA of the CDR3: TGTGCCAGCAGTTTCTCGTCGGGCACAGATACGCAGTATTTT.

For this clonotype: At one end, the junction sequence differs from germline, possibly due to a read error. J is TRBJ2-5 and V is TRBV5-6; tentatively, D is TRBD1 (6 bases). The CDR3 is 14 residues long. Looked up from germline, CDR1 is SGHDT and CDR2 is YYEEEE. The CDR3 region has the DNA TGTGCCATCAGCCGGGGATCAGGGGAAGAGACCCAGTACTTC. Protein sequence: CAISRGSGEETQYF.

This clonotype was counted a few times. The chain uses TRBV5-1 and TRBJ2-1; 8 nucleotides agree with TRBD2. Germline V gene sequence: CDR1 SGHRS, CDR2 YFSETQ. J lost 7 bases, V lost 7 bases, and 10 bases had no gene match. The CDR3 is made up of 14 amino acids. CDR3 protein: CASRGAGGLNEQFF. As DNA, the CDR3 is TGCGCCAGCCGTGGCGCGGGGGGCCTGAATGAGCAGTTCTTC.

The DNA of the CDR3 is TGCAGCGTTGAAGTGGTTAACTATGGCTACACCTTC. Protein product: CSVEVVNYGYTF. The J gene is TRBJ1-2, the V gene TRBV29-1; no reliable D call. Germline V lookup: CDR1 SQVTM, CDR2 ANQGSEA. V shed 1 base and J shed 1 base, with 4 bases lying between them. This CDR3 region has 12 residues.

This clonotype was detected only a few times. The CDR3 bases are TGTGCCAGCAGAGCGGGACTAGCGGGAGGTCTTAAGTTCTTC. Protein product: CASRAGLAGGLKFF. The rearrangement joins TRBV5-6 to TRBJ2-1; 15 nucleotides line up with TRBD2. CDR3 size: 14 residues. V lost 5 bases to trimming and J lost 14 bases; unmatched junction nucleotides: 8. Germline assignment: CDR1 SGHDT and CDR2 YYEEEE.

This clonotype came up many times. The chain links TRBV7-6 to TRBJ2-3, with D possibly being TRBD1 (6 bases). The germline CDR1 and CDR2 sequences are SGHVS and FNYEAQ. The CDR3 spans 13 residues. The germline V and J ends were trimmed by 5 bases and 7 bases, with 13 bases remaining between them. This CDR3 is CASSDNRAYTQYF. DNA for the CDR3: TGTGCCAGCAGCGATAACAGGGCATATACGCAGTATTTT. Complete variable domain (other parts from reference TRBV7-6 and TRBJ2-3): GAGVSQSPRYKVTKRGQDVALRCDPISGHVSLYWYRQALGQGPEFLTYFNYEAQQDKSGLPNDRFSAERPEGSISTLTIQRTEQRDSAMYRCASSDNRAYTQYFGPGTRLTVL.

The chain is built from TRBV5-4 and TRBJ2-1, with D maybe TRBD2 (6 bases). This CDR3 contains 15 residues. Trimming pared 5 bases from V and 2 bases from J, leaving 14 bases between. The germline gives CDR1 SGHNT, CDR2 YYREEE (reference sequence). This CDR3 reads CASRSPGLTYNEQFF. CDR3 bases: TGTGCCAGCAGATCCCCGGGACTGACCTACAATGAGCAGTTCTTC.

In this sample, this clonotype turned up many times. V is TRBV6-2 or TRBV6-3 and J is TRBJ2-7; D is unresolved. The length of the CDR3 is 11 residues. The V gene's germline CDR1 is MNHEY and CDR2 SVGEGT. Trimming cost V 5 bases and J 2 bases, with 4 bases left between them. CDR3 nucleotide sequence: TGTGCCAGCAGTCAAACCTACGAGCAGTACTTC. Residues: CASSQTYEQYF.

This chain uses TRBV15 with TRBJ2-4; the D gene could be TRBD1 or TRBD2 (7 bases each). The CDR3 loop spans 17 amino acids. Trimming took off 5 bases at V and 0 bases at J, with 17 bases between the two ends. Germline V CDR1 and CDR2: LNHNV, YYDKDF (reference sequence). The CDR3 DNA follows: TGTGCCACCAGCGGCATCAGGGGGACTATAGCCAAAAACATTCAGTACTTC. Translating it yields CATSGIRGTIAKNIQYF.

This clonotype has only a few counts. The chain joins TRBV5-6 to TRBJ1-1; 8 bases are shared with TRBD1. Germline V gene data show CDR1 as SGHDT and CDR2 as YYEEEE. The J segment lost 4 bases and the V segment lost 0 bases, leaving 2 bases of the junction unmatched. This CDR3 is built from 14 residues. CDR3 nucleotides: TGTGCCAGCAGCTTGGCCACAGGGGGCACTGAAGCTTTCTTT. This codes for CASSLATGGTEAFF.

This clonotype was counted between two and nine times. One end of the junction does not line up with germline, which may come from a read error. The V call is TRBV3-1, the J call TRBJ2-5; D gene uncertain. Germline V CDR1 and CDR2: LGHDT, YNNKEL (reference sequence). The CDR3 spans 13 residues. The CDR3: CASSQAFQATQYF. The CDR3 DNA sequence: TGTGCCAGCAGCCAAGCTTTTCAAGCGACCCAGTACTTC.

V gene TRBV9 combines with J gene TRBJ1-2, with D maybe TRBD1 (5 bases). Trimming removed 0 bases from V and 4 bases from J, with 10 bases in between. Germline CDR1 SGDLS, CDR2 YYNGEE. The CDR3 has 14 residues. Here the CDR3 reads CASSVEGPGYGYTF. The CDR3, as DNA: TGTGCCAGCAGCGTAGAGGGACCTGGCTATGGCTACACCTTC.

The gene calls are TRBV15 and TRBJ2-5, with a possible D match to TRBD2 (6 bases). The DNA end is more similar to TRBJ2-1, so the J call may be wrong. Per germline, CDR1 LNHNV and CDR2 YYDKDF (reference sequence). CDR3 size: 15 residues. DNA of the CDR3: TGTGCCACCAGCAGAGATTTAGCAGCGGGCAATGAGCAGTTCTTC. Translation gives CATSRDLAAGNEQFF.

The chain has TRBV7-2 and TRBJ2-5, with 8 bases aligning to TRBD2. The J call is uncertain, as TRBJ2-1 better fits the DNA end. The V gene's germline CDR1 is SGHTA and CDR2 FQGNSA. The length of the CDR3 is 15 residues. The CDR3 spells CASSLVTGGASEQFF. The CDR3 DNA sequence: TGTGCCAGCAGCTTAGTTACGGGAGGGGCTAGTGAGCAGTTCTTC.